Listed here are 25 T cell receptor beta chains from one sample, sequenced in a study of PD-1 blockade in classical Hodgkin lymphoma. Brentuximab vedotin exposure varied among the patients, all of whom had relapsed after autologous stem cell transplantation. Profiling relied on immunoSEQ multiplex PCR, and the TCRdb table lists in-frame clones only, not all of them. Counted here are 95,000 or so clones, approximately 80% occurring once; the ten biggest clones make up roughly an eighth. Sequencing was performed on peripheral blood mononuclear cells (PBMCs), taken at baseline. These receptor sequences come from a human donor with classical Hodgkin lymphoma.

This rearrangement joins TRBV5-1 to TRBJ2-5; 7 bases line up with TRBD2. J gave up 2 bases and V 4 bases, and 8 bases lay outside the gene matches. CDR3 size: 15 residues. Germline-derived CDR1 and CDR2 are SGHRS and YFSETQ. CDR3 region: CASSPTLAEQETQYF. The CDR3 DNA reads as TGCGCCAGCAGCCCGACCCTAGCGGAACAAGAGACCCAGTACTTC.

V gene TRBV29-1 combines with J gene TRBJ2-4; D is ambiguous. Germline assignment: CDR1 SQVTM and CDR2 ANQGSEA. Trimming removed 6 bases at V and 8 bases at J, with 20 bases between. The CDR3 has 14 amino acids. The CDR3 is CSVAPGRSRDIQYF. CDR3 in DNA: TGCAGCGTCGCACCCGGACGGTCACGAGACATTCAGTACTTC.

This clone was detected only once. The DNA of the CDR3 is TGTGCCAGCAGTTACTCTAGCGTCCAAGAGACCCAGTACTTC. This encodes CASSYSSVQETQYF. The J gene is TRBJ2-5, the V gene TRBV6-5; TRBD2 might be the D (5 bases). Germline V gene data show CDR1 as MNHEY and CDR2 as SVGAGI. Trimming stripped 0 bases from V and 1 base from J, with 6 bases between. CDR3 length: 14 amino acids.

The rearrangement joins TRBV7-2 to TRBJ2-2, with 16 bases that match TRBD2. V trimming: 1 base; J trimming: 4 bases; junction bases outside the gene matches: 6. The CDR3 sequence is 19 residues long. CDR1 SGHTA and CDR2 FQGNSA come from the germline V gene. The CDR3 bases are TGTGCCAGCAGCTTAGTGGGACTAGCGGGAGGGCCTCGCACCGGGGAGCTGTTTTTT. It codes for CASSLVGLAGGPRTGELFF.

The J gene is TRBJ2-7, the V gene TRBV4-1; 12 bases are shared with TRBD2. V shed 4 bases, J shed 5 bases, and the junction held 15 bases outside the gene matches. CDR1 and CDR2 (germline): MGHRA, YSYEKL. CDR3 length: 18 amino acids. The CDR3 DNA is TGCGCCAGCAGCCTCCGACTAGCGGGAGCCCGTTTCGGGGACGAGCAGTACTTC. It specifies CASSLRLAGARFGDEQYF.

This clone has only one observation. The V and J genes are TRBV9 and TRBJ2-3, with TRBD2 matching 11 bases. This CDR3 spans 19 amino acids. CDR1 and CDR2 (germline): SGDLS, YYNGEE. J lost 0 bases, V lost 3 bases, and 12 bases had no gene match. The CDR3 sequence: CASSAPPGLAVRSTDTQYF. CDR3 bases: TGTGCCAGCAGCGCACCACCGGGACTAGCGGTCCGAAGCACAGATACGCAGTATTTT.

The V and J genes are TRBV19 and TRBJ2-1, with TRBD2 matching 8 bases. The germline CDR1 and CDR2 sequences are LNHDA and SQIVND (reference sequence). J lost 3 bases, V lost 5 bases, and 6 bases had no gene match. The CDR3 sequence is 15 residues long. In DNA, the CDR3 is TGTGCCAGTAGTGTGACCGGGACTAGCTACAATGAGCAGTTCTTC. This sequence encodes CASSVTGTSYNEQFF.

This clone was recorded only once. The CDR3 DNA follows: TGTGCCAGCAGTTTAGGGGCAGGCCCGGGGGACGAGCAGTACTTC. It specifies CASSLGAGPGDEQYF. The genes are TRBV28 and TRBJ2-7; the D gene is possibly TRBD2 (6 bases). This CDR3 has 15 residues. The germline gives CDR1 MDHEN, CDR2 SYDVKM. Trimming removed 2 bases at V and 5 bases at J, with 16 bases between.

The chain recombines TRBV9 with TRBJ1-3; D is perhaps TRBD1 (5 bases). Germline assignment: CDR1 SGDLS and CDR2 YYNGEE. The CDR3 sequence is 19 residues long. V lost 0 bases to trimming and J lost 3 bases, with 22 bases between them. Written as DNA, the CDR3 is TGTGCCAGCAGCGTAGGGGTGGGGCGTGGAGCCTTGAGTGGAAACACCATATATTTT. It is translated as CASSVGVGRGALSGNTIYF.

The gene calls are TRBV28 and TRBJ1-5; a weak D match, TRBD1 (5 bases). This CDR3 spans 15 amino acids. Germline V gene sequence: CDR1 MDHEN, CDR2 SYDVKM. Trimming pared 2 bases from V and 6 bases from J, leaving 14 bases between. The CDR3 loop is CASSLTGVFGQPQHF. The CDR3 region has the DNA TGTGCCAGCAGTTTAACAGGTGTCTTCGGTCAGCCCCAGCATTTT.

The CDR3 DNA sequence: TGTGCCAGCAGTAGGTCAGGGAACGATCAGCCCCAGCATTTT. Its protein is CASSRSGNDQPQHF. The rearrangement uses TRBV9 and TRBJ1-5; weak D call: TRBD1 (5 bases). CDR1 SGDLS and CDR2 YYNGEE come from the germline V gene. The CDR3 runs to 14 residues. Trimming cost V 5 bases and J 5 bases, with 14 bases left between them.

This chain joins TRBV7-2 and TRBJ2-7, with TRBD2 as a possible D gene (5 bases). Germline CDR1 and CDR2: SGHTA and FQGNSA. Trimming stripped 5 bases from V and 6 bases from J, with 11 bases between. This CDR3 has 12 amino acids. Here the CDR3 reads CASSRPAGEQYF. CDR3 coding DNA: TGTGCCAGCAGCCGACCCGCGGGCGAGCAGTACTTC. The full variable domain, rest sourced from reference TRBV7-2 and TRBJ2-7, is GAGVSQSPSNKVTEKGKDVELRCDPISGHTALYWYRQSLGQGLEFLIYFQGNSAPDKSGLPSDRFSAERTGGSVSTLTIQRTQQEDSAVYLCASSRPAGEQYFGPGTRLTVT.

V gene TRBV21-1 combines with J gene TRBJ2-2; the table's D call TRBD2 went unverified against the DNA. TRBV21-1 represents a pseudogene. The CDR3 runs to 16 residues. The CDR3 region is CASSALAGGRPGELFF. The CDR3 DNA reads as TGTGCCAGCAGCGCTTTAGCGGGAGGTCGGCCCGGGGAGCTGTTTTTT.

The V and J genes are TRBV4-3 and TRBJ1-2; the D gene is possibly TRBD1 (6 bases). CDR1 and CDR2 from the germline V gene are LGHNA and YSLEER. The CDR3 sequence is 17 residues long. Trimming took 1 base from V and 2 from J, leaving 17 bases between them. This chain's CDR3 is CASSQVARDKGNYGYTF. The DNA of the CDR3 is TGCGCCAGCAGCCAAGTCGCCAGGGACAAGGGGAACTATGGCTACACCTTC.

The chain employs TRBV30 and TRBJ2-3; D uncertain. The V end was cut by 0 bases, the J end by 5 bases, with 12 bases between. Germline V lookup: CDR1 GTSNPN, CDR2 SVGIG (reference sequence). The CDR3 totals 14 residues. As DNA, the CDR3 is TGTGCCTGGAGTGTTTTGTCTTCTGGAGATACGCAGTATTTT. Residues: CAWSVLSSGDTQYF.

The chain is built from TRBV5-4 and TRBJ2-3, with TRBD1 identical over 8 bases. The CDR3 length is 15 residues. Trimming took 4 bases from V and 3 from J; bases not matched to a gene: 7. Germline V gene sequence: CDR1 SGHNT, CDR2 YYREEE (reference sequence). The CDR3 DNA reads TGTGCCAGCAGCAGGACAGGGACCGGTACAGATACGCAGTATTTT. It codes for CASSRTGTGTDTQYF. The full variable domain, in which reference TRBV5-4 and TRBJ2-3 provide the parts outside the CDR3, is ETGVTQSPTHLIKTRGQQVTLRCSSQSGHNTVSWYQQALGQGPQFIFQYYREEENGRGNFPPRFSGLQFPNYSSELNVNALELDDSALYLCASSRTGTGTDTQYFGPGTRLTVL.

The V gene is TRBV4-2, the J gene TRBJ2-5; 10 positions match TRBD2. Germline-derived CDR1 and CDR2 are LGHNA and YNFKEQ. V lost 2 bases to trimming and J lost 3 bases; unmatched junction nucleotides: 9. This CDR3 region has 17 residues. DNA of the CDR3: TGTGCCAGCAGCCAACCAGCGGGAGGGCCAGGGAAAGAGACCCAGTACTTC. Translation: CASSQPAGGPGKETQYF.

The rearrangement joins TRBV25-1 to TRBJ1-1, with D possibly being TRBD1 (6 bases). Germline V gives CDR1 MGHDK, CDR2 SYGVNS. This CDR3 spans 14 amino acids. Deletions cut 1 base from V and 3 bases from J, with 9 bases between. Here the CDR3 DNA reads TGTGCCAGCAGTGAATCGAGGGGGGACACTGAAGCTTTCTTT. Its translation is CASSESRGDTEAFF.

V and J are TRBV11-2 and TRBJ2-7, with 8 positions matching TRBD1. The CDR3 is 17 amino acids. CDR1 is SGHAT, CDR2 FQNNGV, per germline. V shed 1 base, J shed 3 bases, and the junction held 11 bases outside the gene matches. The CDR3 DNA is TGTGCCAGCAGCTTAGTAGGGGCCGGGACAGGAGACTACGAGCAGTACTTC. It is translated as CASSLVGAGTGDYEQYF.

The chain has TRBV15 and TRBJ2-3, with TRBD2 identical over 7 bases. The J segment lost 6 bases and the V segment lost 5 bases, leaving 8 bases of the junction unmatched. Germline values: CDR1 LNHNV, CDR2 YYDKDF (reference sequence). CDR3 length equals 14 residues. Written as DNA, the CDR3 is TGTGCCACCAGCTTAAGCGGGATGGGGGATACGCAGTATTTT. Its protein product is CATSLSGMGDTQYF. The full variable domain, rest sourced from reference TRBV15 and TRBJ2-3, is DAMVIQNPRYQVTQFGKPVTLSCSQTLNHNVMYWYQQKSSQAPKLLFHYYDKDFNNEADTPDNFQSRRPNTSFCFLDIRSPGLGDTAMYLCATSLSGMGDTQYFGPGTRLTVL.

J is TRBJ1-2 and V is TRBV19, with TRBD1 as a possible D gene (5 bases). The CDR3 is 14 amino acids. The V gene's germline CDR1 is LNHDA and CDR2 SQIVND (reference sequence). V lost 5 bases, J lost 3 bases, and 13 bases lay in between. CDR3 region: CASSLGGTDYGYTF. The CDR3 DNA sequence: TGTGCCAGTAGTCTCGGGGGGACTGACTATGGCTACACCTTC.

This chain links TRBV29-1 with TRBJ1-1, with D possibly matching TRBD1 (5 bases). Germline CDR1 and CDR2: SQVTM and ANQGSEA. V dropped 7 bases and J dropped 4 bases, with 16 bases sitting between them. This CDR3 comprises 13 residues. The CDR3 region has the DNA TGCAGCGGCCAGGTAGGGGCGACCACTGAAGCTTTCTTT. Its protein product is CSGQVGATTEAFF.

The rearrangement links TRBV10-3 to TRBJ2-3; D gene unclear. Germline V CDR1 and CDR2: ENHRY, SYGVKD. There are 11 residues in the CDR3. The V gene lost 9 bases and the J gene lost 1 base, with 5 bases spanning the gap. As DNA, the CDR3 is TGTGCCATGGCCGGCACAGATACGCAGTATTTT. This encodes CAMAGTDTQYF.

The chain employs TRBV9 and TRBJ1-1, with 7 positions matching TRBD1. The length of the CDR3 is 17 residues. From germline, CDR1 is SGDLS and CDR2 YYNGEE. Trimming cost V 7 bases and J 2 bases; bases outside gene matches: 17. This chain's CDR3 is CASSPQLQGRFNTEAFF. DNA of the CDR3: TGTGCCAGCTCCCCTCAGCTACAGGGGCGGTTTAACACTGAAGCTTTCTTT. Using reference TRBV9 and TRBJ1-1 for the parts outside the CDR3, the full variable domain is DSGVTQTPKHLITATGQRVTLRCSPRSGDLSVYWYQQSLDQGLQFLIQYYNGEERAKGNILERFSAQQFPDLHSELNLSSLELGDSALYFCASSPQLQGRFNTEAFFGQGTRLTVV.

The rearrangement joins TRBV10-3 to TRBJ1-2, with D possibly TRBD1 on 6 matching bases. CDR1 ENHRY and CDR2 SYGVKD come from the germline V gene. There are 12 residues in the CDR3. V lost 8 bases and J 7 bases, leaving 14 bases between the germline ends. CDR3 residues: CAIGSGAGGYTF. In nucleotides, the CDR3 is TGTGCCATCGGTTCGGGGGCGGGTGGCTACACCTTC.